A selection of T cell receptor beta chains follows, all from one sample in a study of T cells in Graves' hyperthyroidism and ophthalmopathy. TCRdb recomputed calls from the multiplex PCR reads with MiXCR, one row per CDR3 protein. Here the sample spans more than 500,000 distinct CDR3 sequences, more than 15% being singletons. Sequenced sample: blood. The receptors shown here come from a woman aged 25-40 years with Graves' ophthalmopathy. CDR3s include the opening cysteine and the closing phenylalanine or tryptophan. Fields, in order: D gene, V gene, J gene, clone size, CDR3 protein, CDR3 DNA. The D gene is left open where the match is weak. Part of the rows lack a size; the others show once, few, many or a class for expanded clones.

-	TRBV27	TRBJ1-1	few	CASSFTAGISAEAFF	TGTGCCAGCAGTTTTACGGCGGGAATTTCCGCTGAAGCTTTCTTT
-	TRBV5-5	TRBJ2-5	once	CASSSPQGETQYF	TGTGCCAGTAGTTCCCCCCAAGGAGAGACCCAGTACTTC
TRBD1	TRBV4-1	TRBJ1-3	-	CASSPKRSGTGDLRPGNTIYF	TGCGCCAGCAGCCCGAAAAGGTCCGGGACAGGGGACTTGCGGCCTGGAAACACCATATATTTT
-	TRBV20-1	TRBJ2-3	many	CSAGRYSGSPSTDTQYF	TGCAGTGCTGGGAGGTATAGCGGATCCCCTAGCACAGATACGCAGTATTTT
TRBD2	TRBV28	TRBJ2-3	many	CASSLTGTRSTDTQYF	TGTGCCAGCAGTTTAACCGGGACTAGATCCACAGATACGCAGTATTTT
-	TRBV9	TRBJ2-2	few	CASSVRVQGTGELFF	TGTGCCAGCAGCGTTAGGGTCCAGGGCACCGGGGAGCTGTTTTTT
TRBD1	TRBV6-2/TRBV6-3	TRBJ2-1	-	CASSWDRGYEQFF	TGTGCCAGCAGTTGGGACAGGGGGTATGAGCAGTTCTTC
TRBD1	TRBV9	TRBJ1-2	many	CASSVEGASYGYTF	TGTGCCAGCAGCGTAGAGGGGGCCTCCTATGGCTACACCTTC
TRBD1	TRBV5-1	TRBJ1-2	-	CASRSLTGSYGYTF	TGCGCCAGCAGATCTTTGACAGGGAGCTATGGCTACACCTTC
-	TRBV4-3	TRBJ2-2	few	CASSQDRGALWELFF	TGCGCCAGCAGCCAAGACCGGGGGGCGTTGTGGGAACTGTTTTTT
TRBD1	TRBV20-1	TRBJ2-1	many	CSAKRTGNVGPQFF	TGCAGTGCTAAAAGGACAGGCAACGTAGGGCCGCAGTTCTTC
TRBD1	TRBV6-2/TRBV6-3	TRBJ1-2	-	CASETRQGANYGYTF	TGTGCCAGCGAGACCCGACAGGGCGCTAACTATGGCTACACCTTC
TRBD1	TRBV28	TRBJ1-1	-	CASRTPNRGSEAFF	TGTGCCAGCAGAACCCCAAACAGGGGTTCTGAAGCTTTCTTT
-	TRBV10-3	TRBJ1-1	many	CAISSAPAEAFF	TGTGCCATCAGTTCGGCTCCCGCTGAAGCTTTCTTT
-	TRBV12-3/TRBV12-4	TRBJ1-6	-	CASSPQNNSPLHF	TGTGCCAGCAGTCCACAGAATAATTCACCCCTCCACTTT
-	TRBV7-2	TRBJ1-6	few	CASSPGYSPLHF	TGTGCCAGCAGCCCAGGGTATTCACCCCTCCACTTT
TRBD2	TRBV5-5	TRBJ2-1	few	CASSPRLAQSYNEQFF	TGCGCCAGCAGCCCGCGACTAGCGCAGTCCTACAATGAGCAGTTCTTC
TRBD2	TRBV7-8	TRBJ2-3	many	CASIPPGLAAYTQYF	TGTGCCAGCATCCCGCCGGGACTAGCGGCATATACGCAGTATTTT
-	TRBV6-2/TRBV6-3	TRBJ1-1	many	CASSLRDYTEAFF	TGTGCCAGCAGTCTAAGAGACTACACTGAAGCTTTCTTT
-	TRBV13	TRBJ1-1	many	CASSFQGGTEAFF	TGTGCCAGCAGCTTTCAGGGAGGTACTGAAGCTTTCTTT
TRBD2	TRBV3-1	TRBJ2-2	many	CASSQAPGLAGVLLFF	TGTGCCAGCAGCCAAGCCCCGGGACTAGCGGGAGTGTTGCTGTTTTTT
TRBD2	TRBV6-1	TRBJ2-2	-	CARSGDGRAGGELLF	TGTGCCAGGAGTGGGGACGGGAGGGCCGGCGGGGAGCTGCTTTTT
-	TRBV15	TRBJ2-1	few	CATSKQSQRRGPDNEQLF	TGTGCCACCAGCAAACAGTCCCAGCGGAGGGGGCCCGACAATGAGCAGCTCTTC
TRBD1	TRBV20-1	TRBJ2-1	-	CSASTGTGGYEQFF	TGCAGTGCTTCCACAGGGACAGGGGGATATGAGCAGTTCTTC
TRBD1	TRBV4-3	TRBJ1-1	few	CASSQSIQGDTEAFF	TGCGCCAGCAGCCAATCCATACAGGGGGACACTGAAGCTTTCTTT
-	TRBV24-1	TRBJ2-1	-	CAASDSRSYNEQFF	TGTGCCGCCTCGGACAGCCGCTCCTACAATGAGCAGTTCTTC
TRBD1	TRBV12-3/TRBV12-4	TRBJ2-1	few	CASRPPDRGGYNEQFF	TGTGCCAGCAGACCCCCGGACAGGGGTGGTTACAATGAGCAGTTCTTC
-	TRBV6-1	TRBJ1-1	few	CASSILGFENTEAFF	TGTGCCAGCAGTATCCTTGGATTCGAAAACACTGAAGCTTTCTTT
TRBD1	TRBV19	TRBJ2-1	-	CASSTSGQVKQFF	TGTGCCAGTAGTACCAGCGGACAGGTCAAGCAGTTCTTC
-	TRBV7-2	TRBJ2-1	many	CASSLAGTNNEQFF	TGTGCCAGCAGCTTAGCGGGGACAAACAATGAGCAGTTCTTC
-	TRBV27	TRBJ1-5	few	CASSFLADSNQPQHF	TGTGCCAGCAGTTTCTTGGCGGATAGCAATCAGCCCCAGCATTTT
TRBD1	TRBV18	TRBJ1-1	many	CASSPLASGGSTEAFF	TGTGCCAGCTCACCACTCGCATCAGGGGGCAGCACTGAAGCTTTCTTT
TRBD2	TRBV20-1	TRBJ2-3	many	CSARAGGLNTQYF	TGCAGTGCTAGAGCGGGAGGGTTGAATACGCAGTATTTT
-	TRBV11-2	TRBJ2-5	-	CASSSVVWDSQETQYF	TGTGCCAGCAGCTCCGTGGTCTGGGACTCCCAAGAGACCCAGTACTTC
-	TRBV28	TRBJ1-2	-	CASSSGVLSYTF	TGTGCCAGCAGTTCGGGCGTCCTTAGCTACACCTTC
TRBD2	TRBV20-1	TRBJ2-7	-	CSAGRREPPYEQYF	TGCAGTGCTGGAAGGCGGGAGCCCCCCTACGAGCAGTACTTC
-	TRBV29-1	TRBJ2-2	few	CSVGGRVNTGELFF	TGCAGCGTTGGGGGCAGGGTGAACACCGGGGAGCTGTTTTTT
-	TRBV28	TRBJ1-2	few	CASNPGGVGYTF	TGTGCCAGCAACCCTGGCGGGGTTGGCTACACCTTC
-	TRBV6-2/TRBV6-3	TRBJ1-1	few	CASSSGVKAFF	TGTGCCAGCAGTTCTGGGGTCAAAGCTTTCTTT
TRBD2	TRBV19	TRBJ2-3	-	CASSLAGTSGTTDTQYF	TGTGCCAGTAGTCTCGCCGGGACTAGCGGAACCACAGATACGCAGTATTTT